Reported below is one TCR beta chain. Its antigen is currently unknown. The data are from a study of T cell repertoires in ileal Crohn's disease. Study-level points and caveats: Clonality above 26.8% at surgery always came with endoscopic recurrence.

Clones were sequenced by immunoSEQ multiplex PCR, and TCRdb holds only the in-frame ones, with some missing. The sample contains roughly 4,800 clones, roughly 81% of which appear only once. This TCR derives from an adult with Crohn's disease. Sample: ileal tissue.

CDR3 bases: TGTGCCGCGGTCCAGGGAATCGGCCAGCCCCAGCATTTT. Translated: CAAVQGIGQPQHF. This chain uses TRBV10-3 with TRBJ1-5, with D possibly being TRBD1 (5 bases). The CDR3 consists of 13 residues. The V gene's germline CDR1 is ENHRY and CDR2 SYGVKD. The V and J ends lost 11 bases and 7 bases respectively, with 18 bases between them.